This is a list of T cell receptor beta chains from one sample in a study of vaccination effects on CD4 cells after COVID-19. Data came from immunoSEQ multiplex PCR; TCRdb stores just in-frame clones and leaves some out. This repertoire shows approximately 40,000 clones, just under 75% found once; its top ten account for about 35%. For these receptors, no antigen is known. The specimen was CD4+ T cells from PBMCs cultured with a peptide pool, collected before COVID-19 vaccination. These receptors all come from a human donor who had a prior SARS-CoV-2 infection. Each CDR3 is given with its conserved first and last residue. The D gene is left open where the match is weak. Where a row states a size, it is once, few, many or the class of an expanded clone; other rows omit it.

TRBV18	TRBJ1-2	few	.	TGTGCCAGCTCACCCGTCGACGCTAACTATGGCTACACCTTC	CASSPVDANYGYTF
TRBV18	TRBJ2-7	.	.	TGTGCCAGCTCATCCAAAGCCACTACGTTTGCAGTCCCCTCCTACGAGCAGTACTTC	CASSSKATTFAVPSYEQYF
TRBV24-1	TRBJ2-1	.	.	TGTGCCACCAGTGATTCAACTGTTAGCGGGGACAGCTCCTACAATGAGCAGTTCTTC	CATSDSTVSGDSSYNEQFF
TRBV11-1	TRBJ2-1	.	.	TGTGCCAGCAGCCGCCTCTATGGAGAGGGCTACAATGAGCAGTTCTTC	CASSRLYGEGYNEQFF
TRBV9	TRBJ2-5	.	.	TGTGCCAGCAGCGTAGCGGGGCAGGGAAATGGTTACCAAGAGACCCAGTACTTC	CASSVAGQGNGYQETQYF
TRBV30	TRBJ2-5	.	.	TGTGCCTGGTGTCAAGGTTCTGGGCTCGGGGAGACCCAGTACTTC	CAWCQGSGLGETQYF
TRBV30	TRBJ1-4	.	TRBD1	TGTGCCTGGAAAGATCGAGGGGACAGGGGGTGGGAAAAACTGTTTTTT	CAWKDRGDRGWEKLFF
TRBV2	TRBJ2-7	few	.	TGTGCCAGCAGTGTCGGACTAACCAAAACCTACGAGCAGTACTTC	CASSVGLTKTYEQYF
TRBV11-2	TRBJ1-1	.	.	TGTGCCAGCAGCTCACCCTTGGCTGAAGCTTTCTTT	CASSSPLAEAFF
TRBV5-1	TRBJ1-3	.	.	TGCGCCAGCAGCTTGGGAGCGGCTGCCTCTGGAAACACCATATATTTT	CASSLGAAASGNTIYF
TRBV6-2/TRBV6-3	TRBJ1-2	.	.	TGTGCCAGCAGTTACCTGACAGAAGACTATGGCTACACCTTC	CASSYLTEDYGYTF
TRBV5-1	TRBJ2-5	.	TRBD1	TGCGCCAGCAGCATACAGGGGTACCAAGAGACCCAGTACTTC	CASSIQGYQETQYF
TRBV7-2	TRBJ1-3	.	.	TGTGCCAGCAGCTTAGGGGGGTCCTTCGCTGGAAACACCATATATTTT	CASSLGGSFAGNTIYF
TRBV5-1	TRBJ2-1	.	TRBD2	TGCGCCAGCAGCTTGGTAGCGGGGAATGAGCAGTTCTTC	CASSLVAGNEQFF
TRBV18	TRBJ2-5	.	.	TGTGCCAGCTCACCACCTCAGGGGTCCCGGACCCAGTACTTC	CASSPPQGSRTQYF
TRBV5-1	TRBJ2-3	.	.	TGCGCCAGCAGCTGGTTGGATACGCAGTATTTT	CASSWLDTQYF
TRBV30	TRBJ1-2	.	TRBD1	TGTGCCTGGAGCTTACAGGGGGCGTCGGGTGGCTACACCTTC	CAWSLQGASGGYTF